This TCR beta chain appears in the sequencing data of a study of beta chain features in type 1 diabetes. The V end lost 2 bases, the J end lost 0 bases, and 22 bases lay between the germline ends. Per the germline V gene, CDR1 is KGHSH and CDR2 is LQKENI. CDR3 length: 19 residues. The sequenced template was cDNA made from the entire isolated RNA. Sequencing was performed with immunoSEQ multiplex PCR; in TCRdb, only in-frame clones are kept and a portion is missing. This table has over 700,000 clones, about 17% appearing once. Material: naive CD4+ T cells from blood. This TCR derives from a young woman in good health. This chain uses TRBV18 with TRBJ1-1; D is possibly TRBD1 (6 bases). The CDR3 DNA reads as TGTGCCAGCTCACCAACGATCGGGGCTTTGACAGGCATGAACACTGAAGCTTTCTTT. It yields the protein CASSPTIGALTGMNTEAFF.